The following is a T cell receptor beta chain sequence with its context. Its antigen is currently unknown. The sample belongs to a study of T cell responses to AZD1222 COVID-19 vaccine. General study findings and limits: White British donors predominated, females outnumbered males, and clonal diversity was possibly underestimated. Two AZD1222 doses significantly raised spike-specific TCR breadth and depth over controls.

Some second doses came at about 4 weeks and others at about 12 weeks; these were pooled. Some clones are missing from TCRdb's copy, which holds only in-frame ones; the method was immunoSEQ multiplex PCR. The profile covers more than 85,000 clones, with around 90% appearing a single time and approximately 2.7% taken by the ten largest. This receptor was identified in an adult who received the AZD1222 COVID-19 vaccine. The sequencing used peripheral blood, collected 28 days after the second AZD1222 dose.

The CDR3 loop is CAIADLKDGANEKLFF. The CDR3 DNA sequence: TGTGCCATCGCCGACTTGAAGGACGGCGCTAATGAAAAACTGTTTTTT. The V gene is TRBV10-3, the J gene TRBJ1-4; D gene unclear. This CDR3 contains 16 residues. The V gene lost 8 bases and the J gene lost 3 bases, with 19 bases spanning the gap. In germline, CDR1 is ENHRY, CDR2 SYGVKD.